These 10 T cell receptor beta chains were all obtained from the same sample, sequenced in a study of blood T cell repertoires in COVID-19 (dated by TCRdb to the early 2020s). The library came from the immunoSEQ multiplex PCR assay. Here the immuneACCESS table is served through TCRdb, limited to in-frame sequences with V and J called. Missing clones are a known gap in these copies; in checked studies unresolved V genes cover under half, and the rest lacks a known reason. This sample gives about 21,000 clones in total; about 83% of them show up just once. The leading ten clones occupy roughly 7% of the sample. The sequencing sample was made of peripheral blood. These TCRs come from a human donor in a cohort sampled during active COVID-19.

The chain is built from TRBV18 and TRBJ2-1; D is perhaps TRBD1 (7 bases). V lost 4 bases to trimming and J lost 5 bases, with 18 bases between them. CDR1 and CDR2 (germline): KGHSH, LQKENI. The CDR3 spans 16 residues. CDR3 coding DNA: TGTGCCAGCTCACACCTCGCCAGGGGGGAGGACAATGAGCAGTTCTTC. Translated, it gives CASSHLARGEDNEQFF.

The chain couples TRBV13 to TRBJ2-1; D is perhaps TRBD2 (6 bases). The CDR3 totals 13 residues. Germline V gene sequence: CDR1 PRHDT, CDR2 FYEKMQ (reference sequence). The V end lost 8 bases, the J end lost 0 bases, and 8 bases lay between the germline ends. The CDR3 DNA reads as TGTGCCAGCGGCGGGATCTCCTACAATGAGCAGTTCTTC. Translated, it gives CASGGISYNEQFF.

This CDR3 is CASSHRNRLAGANVLTF. CDR3 sequence (DNA): TGTGCCAGCAGCCATCGCAACAGGTTAGCTGGGGCCAACGTCCTGACTTTC. The chain links TRBV3-1 (or the pseudogene TRBV3-2) to TRBJ2-6; perhaps TRBD1 as D (5 bases). Trimming stripped 3 bases from V and 2 bases from J, with 14 bases between. The CDR3 contains 17 residues. Per the germline V gene, CDR1 is LGHDT and CDR2 is YNNKEL (reference sequence).

The chain has TRBV18 and TRBJ1-5; D is possibly TRBD1 (5 bases). Trimming removed 4 bases from V and 7 bases from J, with 14 bases in between. The CDR3 runs to 14 residues. Germline loops: CDR1 KGHSH, CDR2 LQKENI. Here the CDR3 DNA reads TGTGCCAGCTCACTATCTCAGGGCAGGCAGCCCCAGCATTTT. Translation: CASSLSQGRQPQHF.

V gene TRBV30 combines with J gene TRBJ2-3; 10 bases are shared with TRBD2. The V gene end was trimmed by 3 bases and the J gene end by 6 bases; junction bases not matched to a gene: 3. The CDR3 extends over 13 amino acids. Germline V gene data show CDR1 as GTSNPN and CDR2 as SVGIG (reference sequence). The chain's CDR3 is CAWRAGGSDTQYF. The DNA for the CDR3 is TGTGCCTGGAGAGCGGGGGGGAGTGATACGCAGTATTTT.

The rearrangement joins TRBV15 to TRBJ2-7, with 9 bases lining up with TRBD1. With V trimmed by 3 bases and J by 5 bases, 8 bases remained unmatched. CDR1 is LNHNV, CDR2 YYDKDF, per germline (reference sequence). The CDR3 consists of 15 residues. In DNA, the CDR3 is TGTGCCACCAGCAGCAGGGACAGGGCTTTCGACGAGCAGTACTTC. Its translation: CATSSRDRAFDEQYF.

V usage is TRBV5-1 and J usage is TRBJ2-1; 10 nucleotides agree with TRBD1. The germline CDR1 and CDR2 sequences are SGHRS and YFSETQ. Germline trimming cut 0 bases from V and 9 bases from J; bases unmatched to any gene: 15. The CDR3 consists of 18 residues. The CDR3 protein is CASSLEGLGQGDGGEQFF. As DNA, the CDR3 is TGCGCCAGCAGCTTGGAGGGCCTAGGACAGGGGGACGGGGGTGAGCAGTTCTTC.

This sequence joins TRBV15 and TRBJ2-5, with 10 bases aligning to TRBD2. V trimming: 5 bases; J trimming: 2 bases; junction bases outside the gene matches: 8. The CDR3 is 16 residues long. Germline CDR1 LNHNV, CDR2 YYDKDF (reference sequence). The CDR3 bases are TGTGCCACCAGCGTCCTACTAGCGGGGATACAAGAGACCCAGTACTTC. It codes for CATSVLLAGIQETQYF.

The chain combines TRBV6-2 or TRBV6-3 with TRBJ1-1, with 7 positions matching TRBD1. Germline CDR1 is MNHEY and CDR2 is SVGEGT. V gave up 5 bases and J gave up 5 bases; unmatched junction bases: 11. This CDR3 has 15 amino acids. The CDR3 loop is CASSPLGRGNTEAFF. The CDR3 region has the DNA TGTGCCAGCAGTCCCTTGGGCAGGGGGAATACTGAAGCTTTCTTT.

V is TRBV19 and J is TRBJ2-3; 12 bases fit TRBD2. The CDR3 totals 18 residues. Trimming took 4 bases from V and 4 from J; bases not matched to a gene: 12. Germline assignment: CDR1 LNHDA and CDR2 SQIVND (reference sequence). CDR3 amino acids: CASSSRASGGVRADTQYF. CDR3 DNA: TGTGCCAGTAGTAGTAGGGCTAGCGGGGGGGTCCGGGCAGATACGCAGTATTTT. The full variable domain, its missing parts supplied by reference TRBV19 and TRBJ2-3, is DGGITQSPKYLFRKEGQNVTLSCEQNLNHDAMYWYRQDPGQGLRLIYYSQIVNDFQKGDIAEGYSVSREKKESFPLTVTSAQKNPTAFYLCASSSRASGGVRADTQYFGPGTRLTVL.